This entry lists 11 T cell receptor beta chains sequenced from one sample in a study of T-cell memory formation after mild COVID-19. TCRdb itself ran the 5' RACE reads through MiXCR, one entry per CDR3 protein. Among under 250,000 distinct CDR3 sequences, 15% were seen once, and the ten largest hold 2.1%. The sample was PBMCs or a T cell subset sorted from them (not recorded which). The source is an adult woman who had mild COVID-19 (a few samples of this study predate the infection). Cell type and time point are not known.

The table lists this clonotype with a few counts. The genes are TRBV12-3 or TRBV12-4 and TRBJ1-1; D remains unclear. Trimming took 5 bases from V and 5 from J, leaving 15 bases between them. This CDR3 contains 14 residues. CDR3 loop: CASSLTGRGTEAFF. The CDR3 coding sequence is TGTGCCAGCAGTCTCACGGGAAGAGGGACTGAAGCTTTCTTT.

This clonotype was observed a few times. This rearrangement joins TRBV18 to TRBJ1-2; 8 nucleotides align to TRBD1. The ends lost 3 bases at V and 4 bases at J; junction bases unmatched: 13. Germline values: CDR1 KGHSH, CDR2 LQKENI. CDR3 length: 17 residues. The CDR3 coding sequence is TGTGCCAGCTCACCGCGGGGGACAGGAGTAATCCCCTATGGCTACACCTTC. Translated: CASSPRGTGVIPYGYTF.

This clonotype was picked up many times. The rearrangement links TRBV12-3 or TRBV12-4 to TRBJ2-7; D is undetermined. V was pared by 6 bases and J by 5 bases, with 14 bases between. The length of the CDR3 is 13 residues. This CDR3 is CASSQQLGHEQYF. The CDR3 DNA is TGTGCCAGCAGCCAACAATTGGGCCACGAGCAGTACTTC.

The sample holds a few counts of this clonotype. The chain has TRBV20-1 and TRBJ2-7, with D perhaps assigned TRBD1 or TRBD2 (6 bases each). The germline V and J ends were trimmed by 6 bases and 4 bases, with 22 bases remaining between them. Germline values: CDR1 DFQATT, CDR2 SNEGSKA (reference sequence). The CDR3 runs 15 residues. CDR3 region: CSADDPARDTYEQYF. The CDR3 nucleotides are TGCAGTGCGGACGACCCAGCGCGGGACACTTACGAGCAGTACTTC.

The CDR3 loop is CASSSGLAGSLTDTQYF. The CDR3 nucleotides read TGTGCCAGCAGTTCGGGACTAGCGGGATCCCTTACAGATACGCAGTATTTT. The V and J genes are TRBV12-3 or TRBV12-4 and TRBJ2-3, with 13 bases lining up with TRBD2. The V and J ends lost 4 bases and 3 bases, in that order; junction bases with no gene match: 7. The CDR3 loop spans 17 amino acids.

There are a few counts of this clonotype. This chain connects TRBV7-3 to TRBJ2-1; 7 nucleotides agree with TRBD2. The germline CDR1 and CDR2 sequences are SGHTA and FQGTGA. The CDR3 runs 15 residues. V lost 4 bases to trimming and J lost 3 bases; unmatched junction nucleotides: 6. The CDR3 loop reads CASSSRGGLYNEQFF. CDR3 DNA: TGTGCCAGCAGCTCTCGGGGAGGGCTCTACAATGAGCAGTTCTTC.

This clonotype was seen a handful of times. The chain employs TRBV7-9 and TRBJ2-1; D remains unclear. Germline V CDR1 and CDR2: SEHNR, FQNEAQ (reference sequence). This CDR3 has 11 residues. Trimming left V 3 bases short and J 11 bases short, with 8 bases between. DNA of the CDR3: TGTGCCAGCAGCTTTAAAGGTCAGCAGTTCTTC. Translating it yields CASSFKGQQFF.

In this sample, this clonotype turned up a few times. The gene calls are TRBV29-1 and TRBJ1-2, with a tentative D call TRBD1 (6 bases). This CDR3 is built from 14 residues. V shed 1 base and J shed 7 bases, with 16 bases lying between them. Per germline, CDR1 SQVTM and CDR2 ANQGSEA. The CDR3 protein is CSVEALPQGSGYTF. The CDR3, as DNA: TGCAGCGTTGAAGCCCTTCCACAGGGCTCTGGCTACACCTTC.

The V and J genes are TRBV12-5 and TRBJ1-1; D is perhaps TRBD1 (5 bases). This CDR3 is built from 15 residues. Germline loops: CDR1 LGHNT, CDR2 FRNRAP. V was trimmed by 1 base and J by 5 bases, leaving 14 bases between them. The DNA of the CDR3 is TGTGCTAGTGGTTTGGGGTCCGGGGCGTTAACTGAAGCTTTCTTT. It specifies CASGLGSGALTEAFF.

The chain couples TRBV2 to TRBJ1-2, with D possibly being TRBD1 (5 bases). Germline V gene lookup returns CDR1 SNHLY and CDR2 FYNNEI. The length of the CDR3 is 15 residues. V was clipped by 2 bases and J by 3 bases, with 13 bases between them. The CDR3 reads CASSELGVNYYGYTF. As DNA, the CDR3 is TGTGCCAGCAGTGAATTGGGGGTCAACTACTATGGCTACACCTTC.

The chain couples TRBV25-1 to TRBJ1-1; D uncertain. V was clipped by 1 base and J by 8 bases, with 11 bases between them. This CDR3 is built from 13 residues. CDR1 and CDR2 from the germline V gene are MGHDK and SYGVNS. The CDR3 coding sequence is TGTGCCAGCAGTGAATGGAAAGGCGGAGAAGCTTTCTTT. This codes for CASSEWKGGEAFF. Full variable domain (remainder filled in from reference TRBV25-1 and TRBJ1-1): EADIYQTPRYLVIGTGKKITLECSQTMGHDKMYWYQQDPGMELHLIHYSYGVNSTEKGDLSSESTVSRIRTEHFPLTLESARPSHTSQYLCASSEWKGGEAFFGQGTRLTVV.